This T cell receptor (beta chain) was sequenced in a study of blood T cell repertoires in COVID-19. As for the study in general: Whether acute or convalescent, the COVID-19 samples came from the United States, Italy and Spain. The cDNA or gDNA used as material had been derived from T cells, B-cell-depleted T cells, or PBMCs.

As processed by the authors: Estimated nucleated cell counts came from reference gene primer amplification. Sequencing was performed with immunoSEQ multiplex PCR; in TCRdb, only in-frame clones are kept and a portion is missing. The V and J calls and the clone size are those of that table, but D and trimming were determined from the DNA. The sample records about 180,000 clones, about 87% being singletons. Germline CDR1 reads LGHNA; CDR2 reads YSLEER. The CDR3 length is 15 residues. V was clipped by 0 bases and J by 2 bases, with 10 bases between them. The chain uses TRBV4-3 and TRBJ1-2; TRBD1 is a possible D gene (6 bases). Sequencing used peripheral blood. The TCR sequence derives from a man aged 35-49 years with active or convalescent COVID-19. CDR3 amino acids: CASSQDGQPNYGYTF. CDR3 bases: TGCGCCAGCAGCCAAGACGGACAGCCGAACTATGGCTACACCTTC.